The rows below give T cell receptor beta chains drawn from one sample of a study of T-cell reconstitution after alpha-beta-depleted transplantation in children. TCRdb itself ran the PCR reads through MiXCR, one entry per CDR3 protein. The table lists a few hundred thousand distinct CDR3 sequences, around 7.3% of them singletons. The sequenced sample was peripheral blood, obtained 360 days after TCRalphabeta/CD19-depleted stem cell transplant. The source of these receptors is a female patient between 2 and 15 years old who had a stem cell transplant for Fanconi anemia, so the T cells may come from the graft donor. Both conserved end residues are part of each CDR3. A clone size is listed for some rows: how often the clone was seen (once, few, many), or a class if it is expanded.

clone_size,j_call,v_call,cdr3_aa
many,TRBJ2-7,TRBV3-1,CASSQVGEDYEQYF
many,TRBJ2-4,TRBV12-3/TRBV12-4,CASSKFWGAKNIQYF
few,TRBJ1-2,TRBV27,CASSNPGTAYGYTF
many,TRBJ1-5,TRBV5-5,CASSLDLNQPQHF
few,TRBJ2-2,TRBV9,CASSGGLYTGELFF
few,TRBJ2-7,TRBV20-1,CSAIDRDGLWEQYF
many,TRBJ1-1,TRBV7-9,CASSHDSNTEAFF
medium-sized,TRBJ2-3,TRBV20-1,CSAAGGFTSTDTQYF
.,TRBJ1-2,TRBV20-1,CSAIGGNGGRDGYTF
few,TRBJ1-5,TRBV5-1,CASSLAGGAGQPQHF
few,TRBJ1-1,TRBV11-2,CASSLQQGVAFF